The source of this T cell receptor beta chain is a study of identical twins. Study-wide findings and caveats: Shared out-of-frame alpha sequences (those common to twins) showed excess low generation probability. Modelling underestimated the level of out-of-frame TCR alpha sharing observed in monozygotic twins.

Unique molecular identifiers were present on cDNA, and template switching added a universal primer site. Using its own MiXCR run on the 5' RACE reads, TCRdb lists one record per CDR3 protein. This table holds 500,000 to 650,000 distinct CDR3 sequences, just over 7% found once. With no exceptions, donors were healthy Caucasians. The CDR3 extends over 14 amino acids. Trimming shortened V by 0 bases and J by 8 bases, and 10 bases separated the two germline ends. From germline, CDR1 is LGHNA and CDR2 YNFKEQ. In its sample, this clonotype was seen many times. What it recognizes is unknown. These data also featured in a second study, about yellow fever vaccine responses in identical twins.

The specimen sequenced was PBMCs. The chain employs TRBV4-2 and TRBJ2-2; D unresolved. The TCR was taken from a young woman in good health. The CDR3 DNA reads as TGTGCCAGCAGCCAAGATACTTTGGGGGGGGAGCTGTTTTTT. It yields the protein CASSQDTLGGELFF.